What follows describes a single T cell receptor beta chain. The antigen remains unidentified. Sequencing used immunoSEQ multiplex PCR; TCRdb keeps in-frame clones, though not all of them. The table lists 1.5 million to 2.5 million clones, over 85% of them singletons. The record originates from a study of shared clonotypes between healthy human individuals. The study, taken as a whole, reports: Relative to their counterparts shared across all four donors, non-shared clonotypes exhibited diminished generation probabilities.

Trimming removed 3 bases at V and 0 bases at J, with 11 bases between. The CDR3 totals 16 residues. Germline CDR1 and CDR2: SGHTA and FQGNSA. Naive CD8 isolation took CD45RO-negative cells positively selected for CCR7 and excluded terminally differentiated effector memory CD45RA+ cells. Study donors comprised healthy, HIV-negative adults devoid of recent acute infection or vaccination. V and J are TRBV7-2 and TRBJ2-2, with D perhaps given as TRBD1 or TRBD2 (5 bases each). The sequencing sample was made of naive CD8+ T cells sorted from blood. This receptor was taken from a man younger than 35 in good health. The CDR3 protein is CASSLRDGPNTGELFF. CDR3 nucleotides: TGTGCCAGCAGCTTGAGGGACGGCCCGAACACCGGGGAGCTGTTTTTT. Full variable domain (rest looked up from reference TRBV7-2 and TRBJ2-2): GAGVSQSPSNKVTEKGKDVELRCDPISGHTALYWYRQSLGQGLEFLIYFQGNSAPDKSGLPSDRFSAERTGGSVSTLTIQRTQQEDSAVYLCASSLRDGPNTGELFFGEGSRLTVL.